This is a list of T cell receptor beta chains from one sample in a study of stem cell transplantation in POMP-related autoinflammatory disease. Method: immunoSEQ multiplex PCR; TCRdb's copy keeps in-frame clones and lacks some. The table lists some 29,000 clones, around 88% of them singletons. The specimen was CD4+ T cells from PBMCs, collected before stem cell transplantation. These receptors all come from a human donor with POMP-related autoinflammation and immune dysregulation (PRAID). Both conserved end residues are part of each CDR3. The order of the fields is clone size, J gene, D gene, V gene, CDR3 protein, CDR3 DNA. D genes are given only for firm matches. Rows give clone size only sometimes, using once, few, many, or a class for an expanded clone.

clone_size: .
j_call: TRBJ2-2
d_call: .
v_call: TRBV4-2
cdr3_aa: CASSQAEGLTGELFF
cdr3_nt: TGTGCCAGCAGCCAAGCAGAGGGCCTAACCGGGGAGCTGTTTTTT

clone_size: .
j_call: TRBJ2-2
d_call: TRBD2
v_call: TRBV2
cdr3_aa: CASSPGTRVGPNTGELFF
cdr3_nt: TGTGCCAGCAGTCCTGGGACTAGAGTTGGACCGAACACCGGGGAGCTGTTTTTT

clone_size: few
j_call: TRBJ2-7
d_call: .
v_call: TRBV6-6
cdr3_aa: CASSYSQMTYEQYF
cdr3_nt: TGTGCCAGCAGTTACTCACAGATGACCTACGAGCAGTACTTC

clone_size: .
j_call: TRBJ2-1
d_call: TRBD2
v_call: TRBV28
cdr3_aa: CASRLAGSYNEQFF
cdr3_nt: TGTGCCAGCAGGCTAGCGGGATCCTACAATGAGCAGTTCTTC

clone_size: .
j_call: TRBJ2-3
d_call: .
v_call: TRBV5-1
cdr3_aa: CASSQTRDTQYF
cdr3_nt: TGCGCCAGCAGCCAGACCCGGGATACGCAGTATTTT

clone_size: .
j_call: TRBJ1-1
d_call: .
v_call: TRBV28
cdr3_aa: CASSLGSGRAEAFF
cdr3_nt: TGTGCCAGCAGTTTAGGGTCAGGGAGGGCTGAAGCTTTCTTT

clone_size: .
j_call: TRBJ2-2
d_call: .
v_call: TRBV5-1
cdr3_aa: CASSLIASYRTGELFF
cdr3_nt: TGCGCCAGCAGCTTAATAGCGTCGTACAGAACCGGGGAGCTGTTTTTT

clone_size: .
j_call: TRBJ2-5
d_call: .
v_call: TRBV7-6
cdr3_aa: CASSLVGRGALRETQYF
cdr3_nt: TGTGCCAGCAGCTTAGTCGGCCGGGGGGCCCTCAGAGAGACCCAGTACTTC

clone_size: .
j_call: TRBJ2-1
d_call: .
v_call: TRBV25-1
cdr3_aa: CASSVTGTPSSYNEQFF
cdr3_nt: TGTGCCAGCAGTGTTACCGGGACTCCAAGCTCCTACAATGAGCAGTTCTTC

clone_size: .
j_call: TRBJ2-5
d_call: .
v_call: TRBV5-6
cdr3_aa: CASSFGLQETQYF
cdr3_nt: TGTGCCAGCAGCTTTGGACTTCAAGAGACCCAGTACTTC

clone_size: .
j_call: TRBJ1-2
d_call: .
v_call: TRBV2
cdr3_aa: CAGRGRAYGYTF
cdr3_nt: TGTGCCGGGAGGGGGAGGGCTTACGGCTACACCTTC

clone_size: .
j_call: TRBJ1-4
d_call: .
v_call: TRBV6-6
cdr3_aa: CASSSKGREYEKLFF
cdr3_nt: TGTGCCAGCAGTTCCAAGGGGCGGGAATATGAAAAACTGTTTTTT

clone_size: .
j_call: TRBJ2-5
d_call: TRBD1
v_call: TRBV5-1
cdr3_aa: CASSWGQGSLETQYF
cdr3_nt: TGCGCCAGCAGCTGGGGACAGGGGTCTCTAGAGACCCAGTACTTC

clone_size: few
j_call: TRBJ1-2
d_call: .
v_call: TRBV29-1
cdr3_aa: CSVDASGAGNGYTF
cdr3_nt: TGCAGCGTTGACGCCTCGGGCGCAGGCAATGGCTACACCTTC

clone_size: .
j_call: TRBJ2-4
d_call: .
v_call: TRBV5-6
cdr3_aa: CASSFENIQYF
cdr3_nt: TGTGCCAGCAGCTTCGAAAACATTCAGTACTTC

clone_size: .
j_call: TRBJ1-1
d_call: TRBD1
v_call: TRBV20-1
cdr3_aa: CSTRQGAEAFF
cdr3_nt: TGCAGTACCCGACAGGGGGCTGAAGCTTTCTTT

clone_size: .
j_call: TRBJ2-3
d_call: .
v_call: TRBV7-3
cdr3_aa: CASSQGGGPGDTQYF
cdr3_nt: TGTGCCAGCAGCCAAGGAGGGGGGCCAGGAGATACGCAGTATTTT

clone_size: .
j_call: TRBJ2-7
d_call: .
v_call: TRBV7-2
cdr3_aa: CASSLRAYEQYF
cdr3_nt: TGTGCCAGCAGCTTACGAGCCTACGAGCAGTACTTC

clone_size: .
j_call: TRBJ2-7
d_call: TRBD2
v_call: TRBV29-1
cdr3_aa: CSVAGVAGAAGEQYF
cdr3_nt: TGCAGCGTTGCCGGGGTAGCGGGCGCCGCGGGGGAGCAGTACTTC

clone_size: once
j_call: TRBJ1-5
d_call: TRBD1
v_call: TRBV5-1
cdr3_aa: CASSSTGDDNQPQHF
cdr3_nt: TGCGCCAGCAGCTCGACAGGGGATGACAATCAGCCCCAGCATTTT

clone_size: .
j_call: TRBJ1-5
d_call: .
v_call: TRBV19
cdr3_aa: CATRGGQALYSNQPQHF
cdr3_nt: TGTGCCACTCGGGGCGGGCAGGCCTTGTATAGCAATCAGCCCCAGCATTTT

clone_size: .
j_call: TRBJ1-1
d_call: .
v_call: TRBV6-1
cdr3_aa: CASSEVWGAEAFF
cdr3_nt: TGTGCCAGCAGTGAAGTGTGGGGGGCTGAAGCTTTCTTT

clone_size: .
j_call: TRBJ1-1
d_call: TRBD1
v_call: TRBV29-1
cdr3_aa: CSGTGVGLNTEAFF
cdr3_nt: TGCAGCGGGACAGGGGTCGGACTGAACACTGAAGCTTTCTTT

clone_size: .
j_call: TRBJ1-1
d_call: TRBD1
v_call: TRBV9
cdr3_aa: CASSVEARGAQLAFF
cdr3_nt: TGTGCCAGCAGCGTAGAAGCCAGGGGGGCCCAGTTGGCTTTCTTT

clone_size: .
j_call: TRBJ2-3
d_call: TRBD1
v_call: TRBV9
cdr3_aa: CASSRQGWDTQYF
cdr3_nt: TGTGCCAGCAGCCGACAGGGGTGGGATACGCAGTATTTT

clone_size: .
j_call: TRBJ2-5
d_call: .
v_call: TRBV6-1
cdr3_aa: CAIGTDPRAQYF
cdr3_nt: TGTGCCATCGGGACGGACCCCCGGGCCCAGTACTTC

clone_size: few
j_call: TRBJ1-6
d_call: TRBD1
v_call: TRBV5-4
cdr3_aa: CASSRQGSPLHF
cdr3_nt: TGTGCCAGCAGCCGACAGGGTTCACCCCTCCACTTT

clone_size: once
j_call: TRBJ1-5
d_call: TRBD1
v_call: TRBV2
cdr3_aa: CASSGGTGGQPQHF
cdr3_nt: TGTGCCAGCAGTGGAGGGACAGGGGGGCAGCCCCAGCATTTT

clone_size: medium-sized
j_call: TRBJ2-7
d_call: .
v_call: TRBV27
cdr3_aa: CASSLAGYGYEQYF
cdr3_nt: TGTGCCAGCAGTCTCGCGGGGTATGGCTACGAGCAGTACTTC

clone_size: .
j_call: TRBJ2-7
d_call: TRBD1
v_call: TRBV5-1
cdr3_aa: CASSPSTGGPLTYEQYF
cdr3_nt: TGCGCCAGCAGCCCATCTACAGGGGGGCCCCTTACCTACGAGCAGTACTTC

clone_size: .
j_call: TRBJ1-1
d_call: .
v_call: TRBV28
cdr3_aa: CASSLPAPILMNTEAFF
cdr3_nt: TGTGCCAGCAGTTTACCGGCCCCCATTTTGATGAACACTGAAGCTTTCTTT

clone_size: few
j_call: TRBJ1-5
d_call: .
v_call: TRBV4-1
cdr3_aa: CASSQVGAGKPQHF
cdr3_nt: TGCGCCAGCAGTCAAGTAGGGGCTGGAAAGCCCCAGCATTTT

clone_size: .
j_call: TRBJ1-5
d_call: .
v_call: TRBV7-2
cdr3_aa: CASSLWGDQPQHF
cdr3_nt: TGTGCCAGCAGCTTATGGGGGGATCAGCCCCAGCATTTT

clone_size: .
j_call: TRBJ2-1
d_call: .
v_call: TRBV7-2
cdr3_aa: CASSSPATGLTYNEQFF
cdr3_nt: TGTGCCAGCAGCTCTCCGGCCACGGGGCTTACCTACAATGAGCAGTTCTTC

clone_size: .
j_call: TRBJ2-3
d_call: TRBD2
v_call: TRBV9
cdr3_aa: CASSTSGSTDTQYF
cdr3_nt: TGTGCCAGCAGCACTAGCGGGAGCACAGATACGCAGTATTTT

clone_size: .
j_call: TRBJ2-7
d_call: .
v_call: TRBV15
cdr3_aa: CATSRDGRLGIYEQYF
cdr3_nt: TGTGCCACCAGCAGAGATGGGCGCCTCGGCATCTACGAGCAGTACTTC

clone_size: .
j_call: TRBJ1-2
d_call: .
v_call: TRBV21-1
cdr3_aa: CASRYGQVYGYTF
cdr3_nt: TGTGCCAGCAGGTACGGACAGGTCTATGGCTACACCTTC

clone_size: .
j_call: TRBJ1-1
d_call: .
v_call: TRBV7-9
cdr3_aa: CASSLERDTEAFF
cdr3_nt: TGTGCCAGCAGCTTAGAAAGGGACACTGAAGCTTTCTTT

clone_size: .
j_call: TRBJ1-1
d_call: .
v_call: TRBV6-5
cdr3_aa: CASSYRQNTEAFF
cdr3_nt: TGTGCCAGCAGTTACCGACAGAACACTGAAGCTTTCTTT

clone_size: .
j_call: TRBJ2-2
d_call: .
v_call: TRBV7-8
cdr3_aa: CASSLVQGGGELFF
cdr3_nt: TGTGCCAGCAGCTTAGTCCAGGGGGGCGGGGAGCTGTTTTTT

clone_size: .
j_call: TRBJ2-7
d_call: TRBD1
v_call: TRBV6-1
cdr3_aa: CASSAPRDRGSYEQYF
cdr3_nt: TGTGCCAGCAGTGCCCCTCGGGACAGGGGGTCCTACGAGCAGTACTTC

clone_size: few
j_call: TRBJ1-4
d_call: TRBD1
v_call: TRBV4-1
cdr3_aa: CASSHPGGWEKLFF
cdr3_nt: TGCGCCAGCAGCCACCCAGGGGGTTGGGAAAAACTGTTTTTT

clone_size: once
j_call: TRBJ1-2
d_call: TRBD1
v_call: TRBV15
cdr3_aa: CATSRDTAGGGYTF
cdr3_nt: TGTGCCACCAGCAGAGATACGGCAGGGGGTGGCTACACCTTC

clone_size: .
j_call: TRBJ1-4
d_call: .
v_call: TRBV19
cdr3_aa: CASRETPFYEKLFF
cdr3_nt: TGTGCCAGTAGGGAGACACCCTTTTATGAAAAACTGTTTTTT

clone_size: .
j_call: TRBJ2-7
d_call: TRBD2
v_call: TRBV7-3
cdr3_aa: CASSPVGGTTYEQYF
cdr3_nt: TGTGCCAGCAGTCCCGTGGGAGGGACTACCTACGAGCAGTACTTC

clone_size: .
j_call: TRBJ2-3
d_call: .
v_call: TRBV5-1
cdr3_aa: CASSLDPLPDTQYF
cdr3_nt: TGCGCCAGCAGCTTGGATCCATTACCAGATACGCAGTATTTT

clone_size: once
j_call: TRBJ1-4
d_call: .
v_call: TRBV28
cdr3_aa: CASCGVTNEKLFF
cdr3_nt: TGTGCCAGCTGCGGGGTAACTAATGAAAAACTGTTTTTT

clone_size: .
j_call: TRBJ1-4
d_call: TRBD1
v_call: TRBV7-3
cdr3_aa: CASSRDRGEKLFF
cdr3_nt: TGTGCCAGCAGCAGGGACAGGGGCGAAAAACTGTTTTTT

clone_size: .
j_call: TRBJ1-6
d_call: .
v_call: TRBV6-5
cdr3_aa: CASSYSRARTPLHF
cdr3_nt: TGTGCCAGCAGTTACTCTAGGGCGAGGACACCCCTCCACTTT

clone_size: .
j_call: TRBJ2-7
d_call: .
v_call: TRBV5-1
cdr3_aa: CASSLASEGEQYF
cdr3_nt: TGCGCCAGCAGCTTGGCGTCCGAGGGCGAGCAGTACTTC

clone_size: .
j_call: TRBJ1-1
d_call: .
v_call: TRBV5-1
cdr3_aa: CASSLVVENTEAFF
cdr3_nt: TGCGCCAGCAGCTTGGTTGTGGAGAACACTGAAGCTTTCTTT

clone_size: .
j_call: TRBJ1-1
d_call: .
v_call: TRBV21-1
cdr3_aa: CASSKAGQGATAPDMNTEAFF
cdr3_nt: TGTGCCAGCAGCAAAGCGGGACAGGGGGCCACCGCGCCCGATATGAACACTGAAGCTTTCTTT

clone_size: .
j_call: TRBJ2-1
d_call: TRBD2
v_call: TRBV5-1
cdr3_aa: CASSPTSGSDNEQFF
cdr3_nt: TGCGCCAGCAGCCCCACTAGCGGGAGCGACAATGAGCAGTTCTTC